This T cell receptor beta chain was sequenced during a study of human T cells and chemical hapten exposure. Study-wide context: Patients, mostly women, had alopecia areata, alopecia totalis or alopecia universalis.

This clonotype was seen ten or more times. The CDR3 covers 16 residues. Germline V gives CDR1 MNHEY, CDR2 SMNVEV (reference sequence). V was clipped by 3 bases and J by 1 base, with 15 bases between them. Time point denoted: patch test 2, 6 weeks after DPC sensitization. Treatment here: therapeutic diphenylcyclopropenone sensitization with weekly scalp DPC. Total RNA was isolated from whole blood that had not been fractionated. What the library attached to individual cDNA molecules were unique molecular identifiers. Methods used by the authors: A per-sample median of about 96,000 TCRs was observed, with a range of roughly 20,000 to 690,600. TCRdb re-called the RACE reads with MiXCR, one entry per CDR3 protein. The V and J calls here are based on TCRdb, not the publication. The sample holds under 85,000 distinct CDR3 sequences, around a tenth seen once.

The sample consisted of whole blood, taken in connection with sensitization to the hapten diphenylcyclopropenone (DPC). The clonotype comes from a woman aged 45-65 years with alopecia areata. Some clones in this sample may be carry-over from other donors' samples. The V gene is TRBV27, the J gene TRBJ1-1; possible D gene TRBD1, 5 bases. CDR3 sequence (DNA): TGTGCCAGCAGTTTGGTGGGGACCTATGAGAACACTGAAGCTTTCTTT. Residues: CASSLVGTYENTEAFF.